The source of this TCR beta chain is a study of T-cell reconstitution after alpha-beta-depleted transplantation in children. This clonotype was recorded at least ten times. Preparing the TCRbeta library involved the use of unique molecular identifiers. TCRdb processed the PCR reads anew with MiXCR; each CDR3 protein has one entry. The sample holds some 240,000 distinct CDR3 sequences, 9.7% seen once. The clonotype was recovered from a human donor who donated a stem cell graft to a child with SCID. The sequencing here drew on PBMCs from the stem cell graft donor, taken from the stem cell graft.

CDR3 coding DNA: TGTGCCAGCAGCCCCCAGGCGGGGGGGAGAGATACGCAGTATTTT. As protein: CASSPQAGGRDTQYF. V usage is TRBV7-9 and J usage is TRBJ2-3, with 9 bases that match TRBD2. CDR1 SEHNR and CDR2 FQNEAQ come from the germline V gene (reference sequence). This CDR3 spans 15 amino acids. The ends lost 5 bases at V and 5 bases at J; junction bases unmatched: 8.